This record concerns one T cell receptor beta chain sequence. Its antigen is undetermined. This specimen belongs to a study of shared clonotypes between healthy human individuals. In the CD4+ fraction, cells were divided into CD45RA+ naive and CD45RA-negative memory subsets. The CDR3 has 18 amino acids. CDR1 and CDR2 from the germline V gene are LGHNT and FRNRAP. V was shortened by 0 bases and J by 5 bases, with 20 bases between the two germline ends. Study findings and constraints: A handful of donors had roughly 5.2% of their naive CD4 clonotypes in common. Memory subsets generally showed lower estimated richness than naive subsets.

Produced via immunoSEQ multiplex PCR; TCRdb's table is partial and in-frame only. The sample comprises over 2 million clones, roughly 92% of which are singletons, and 0.37% rests with the top ten. This sequence originates from a man between 18 and 35 years old in good health. Some clones in this sample may be carry-over from other donors' samples. This chain uses TRBV12-5 with TRBJ2-1, with a possible D match to TRBD2 (7 bases). The sequenced sample was naive CD4+ T cells from PBMCs. Subset defined: CD45RA+ positively selected. The chain's CDR3 is CASGLVGGVWLADNEQFF. Written as DNA, the CDR3 is TGTGCTAGTGGTTTGGTAGGGGGGGTGTGGCTAGCGGACAATGAGCAGTTCTTC. The variable domain in full, with the rest retrieved from reference TRBV12-5 and TRBJ2-1, is DARVTQTPRHKVTEMGQEVTMRCQPILGHNTVFWYRQTMMQGLELLAYFRNRAPLDDSGMPKDRFSAEMPDATLATLKIQPSEPRDSAVYFCASGLVGGVWLADNEQFFGPGTRLTVL.